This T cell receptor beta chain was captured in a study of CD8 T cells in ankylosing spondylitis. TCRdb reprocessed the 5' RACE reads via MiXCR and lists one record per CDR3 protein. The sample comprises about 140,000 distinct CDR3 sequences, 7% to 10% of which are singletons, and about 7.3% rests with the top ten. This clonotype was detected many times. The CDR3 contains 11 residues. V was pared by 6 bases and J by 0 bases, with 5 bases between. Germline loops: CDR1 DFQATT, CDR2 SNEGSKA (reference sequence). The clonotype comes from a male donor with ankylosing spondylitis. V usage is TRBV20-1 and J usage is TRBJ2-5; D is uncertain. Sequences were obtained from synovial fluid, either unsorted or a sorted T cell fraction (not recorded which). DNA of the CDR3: TGCAGTGCCTGGGACCAAGAGACCCAGTACTTC. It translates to CSAWDQETQYF.